This T cell receptor beta chain was retrieved from a study of T cells in Graves' hyperthyroidism and ophthalmopathy. On the study more broadly: Before any treatment, at initial diagnosis, peripheral blood was collected.

Amplification of TCR beta CDR3 regions was performed using RNA transcripts as template. HTBI primers were employed in a first-round RT-PCR of the TCR CDR3. In TCRdb, the multiplex PCR reads were re-called with MiXCR into one record per CDR3 protein. In the table there are more than 300,000 distinct CDR3 sequences, over 11% of which are singletons. Newly diagnosed hyperthyroidism patients aged 18 to 65 years had disease lasting under 2 months. CDR3 size: 15 residues. CDR1 and CDR2 from the germline V gene are SNHLY and FYNNEI. V was clipped by 5 bases and J by 4 bases; unmatched bases: 6. This clonotype came up a few times. A much larger clone differs by one base, so this may be a read error. No conserved phenylalanine or tryptophan is present at the end of the CDR3, so a read error is the likely explanation.

Sequenced input: blood. The chain employs TRBV2 and TRBJ1-2, with 11 bases identical to TRBD1. The receptor comes from a woman in her twenties or thirties with Graves' hyperthyroidism. This CDR3 is CASSWTGGEGYGYTC. DNA for the CDR3: TGTGCCAGCAGTTGGACAGGGGGCGAGGGCTATGGCTACACCTGC.